These 29 T cell receptor beta chains came from one sample sequenced in a study of tumor and adjacent non-tumor tissue in lung cancer. This sample's RNA came from whole unsorted tissue. Distant lung tissue was collected more than 3 cm away from the tumor edge. The library came from three nested PCR rounds adapted from ARM-PCR protocols. A single record per CDR3 protein comes from TCRdb applying MiXCR to the multiplex PCR reads. Among some 100,000 distinct CDR3 sequences listed, 50% to 70% were seen once. The source material was distant non-tumor lung tissue. All receptors come from a man aged 25 to 40 with non-small cell lung cancer.

Notes on this clonotype: At one boundary the junction diverges from the germline segment, which might be a read error. The genes are TRBV6-2 or TRBV6-3 and TRBJ2-7; D is perhaps TRBD1 (6 bases). The germline V gene encodes CDR1 MNHEY and CDR2 SVGEGT. The CDR3 sequence is 15 residues long. The CDR3 is CVSSYTDSSTYEQYF. CDR3 in DNA: TGTGTCAGCAGTTACACGGACAGCTCTACCTATGAGCAGTACTTC.

Turning to this clonotype: Here the CDR3 omits its conserved ending phenylalanine or tryptophan, so a read error is the likely source. This chain uses TRBV10-3 with TRBJ1-5, with 7 bases lining up with TRBD1. This CDR3 is 14 amino acids long. Germline assignment: CDR1 ENHRY and CDR2 SYGVKD. V gave up 5 bases and J gave up 4 bases; unmatched junction bases: 5. The CDR3 spells CAISQGQLNQPQHS. CDR3 in DNA: TGTGCCATCAGTCAGGGACAGCTGAATCAGCCCCAGCATTCT.

The chain combines TRBV29-1 with TRBJ1-1; the match to TRBD1 covers 7 bases. CDR3 size: 15 residues. Germline V gives CDR1 SQVTM, CDR2 ANQGSEA. In DNA form, the CDR3 reads TGCAACGCCGCCCTCCGGGACAGCCTAAATACTGAAGCTTTCTTT. It translates to CNAALRDSLNTEAFF.

A note on this clonotype: The conserved phenylalanine or tryptophan is not found at the CDR3 terminus, so this likely reflects a read error. The chain links TRBV29-1 to TRBJ2-1; the D gene is possibly TRBD2 (5 bases). The CDR3 contains 12 residues. In germline, CDR1 is SQVTM, CDR2 ANQGSEA. Trimming left V 4 bases short and J 6 bases short, with 10 bases between. CDR3 residues: CSVGRGINEQFL. The DNA for the CDR3 is TGCAGCGTTGGACGAGGGATCAATGAGCAGTTCCTC.

Notes on this clonotype: A junction boundary mismatches the germline segment, possibly from a read error. V is TRBV11-1 and J is TRBJ2-1; 10 bases are shared with TRBD1. CDR1 and CDR2 (germline): SGHAT, FQDESV (reference sequence). The length of the CDR3 is 16 residues. The CDR3 region has the DNA TGTGCCAGCAGCCCTCGGACAGGGGGTGCCCACAATGAGGAGTTCTTC. Its protein is CASSPRTGGAHNEEFF.

This clonotype was seen a few times. This chain links TRBV11-2 with TRBJ2-7, with D possibly being TRBD2 (5 bases). V was trimmed by 3 bases and J by 2 bases, leaving 11 bases between them. Germline CDR1 reads SGHAT; CDR2 reads FQNNGV. The CDR3 runs to 14 residues. The DNA of the CDR3 is TGTGCCAGCAGCTTGGGCAGGCGGGCCTACGAGCAGTACTTC. This translates into CASSLGRRAYEQYF.

About this clonotype itself: An end of the junction does not agree with germline; a read error may underlie this. The chain is built from TRBV11-2 and TRBJ1-2; a possible D gene is TRBD1 (6 bases). Germline assignment: CDR1 SGHAT and CDR2 FQNNGV. There are 12 residues in the CDR3. CDR3 residues: CTSSLDRGGYTF. DNA for the CDR3: TGTACCAGCAGCTTAGATCGAGGGGGTTACACCTTC. The whole variable domain, filled in from reference TRBV11-2 and TRBJ1-2, reads EAGVAQSPRYKIIEKRQSVAFWCNPISGHATLYWYQQILGQGPKLLIQFQNNGVVDDSQLPKDRFSAERLKGVDSTLKIQPAKLEDSAVYLCTSSLDRGGYTFGSGTRLTVV.

Concerning this clonotype: A junction end diverges from the germline sequence, so it may reflect a read error. The CDR3 sequence is CATSDPVAGASYNKQSF. CDR3 sequence (DNA): TGTGCCACCAGTGATCCCGTAGCGGGAGCCTCCTACAATAAGCAGTCCTTC. The rearrangement uses TRBV24-1 and TRBJ2-1, with TRBD2 identical over 9 bases. Germline loops: CDR1 KGHDR, CDR2 SFDVKD. CDR3 length: 17 amino acids.

Remarks on this clonotype: Without the conserved terminal phenylalanine or tryptophan, this CDR3 likely stems from a read error. The DNA is left out, because the CDR3 cannot be placed on it with certainty; the CDR3 is given as TCRdb lists it. This chain joins TRBV20-1 and TRBJ1-3. The CDR3 comprises 13 residues, both ends counted. Germline assignment: CDR1 DFQATT and CDR2 SNEGSKA (reference sequence). CDR3 residues: CSAKQQSGNSMYS.

A remark on this clonotype: A read error may produce the germline difference seen at one junction end. The CDR3 bases are TGTGCCTGCAGTTCTAGGGGGTCCGGGGCCAACGTTCTGACTTTC. It translates to CACSSRGSGANVLTF. V usage is TRBV6-2 or TRBV6-3 and J usage is TRBJ2-6, with D maybe TRBD1 (6 bases). CDR3 length equals 15 residues. CDR1 is MNHEY and CDR2 is SVGEGT in the germline V gene.

With regard to this clonotype: It may be a read error: a sequence one base away is much more abundant. The genes are TRBV14 and TRBJ1-1; the D is unclear. Germline assignment: CDR1 SGHDN and CDR2 FVKESK. There are 16 residues in the CDR3. The CDR3 loop is CASSQDLGRFNTETFF. The CDR3 region has the DNA TGTGCCAGCAGCCAAGATCTAGGACGGTTCAACACTGAAACTTTCTTT.

This clonotype appeared a few times. The junction departs from the called germline gene at one end, perhaps through a read error. CDR3 DNA sequence: TGCGCCAGCTGCCAAGTTGGCAGACGGTACACCTTC. Translated, it gives CASCQVGRRYTF. The chain combines TRBV4-3 with TRBJ1-2; D ambiguous. The CDR3 runs to 12 residues. Germline loops: CDR1 LGHNA, CDR2 YSLEER.

Worth noting for this clonotype: One end of the junction is discordant with germline, which a read error may explain. J is TRBJ2-5 and V is TRBV11-2; D might be TRBD1 or TRBD2, each matching 5 bases. Germline V gene sequence: CDR1 SGHAT, CDR2 FQNNGV. The CDR3 runs to 15 residues. CDR3 sequence: CASSLPSQLQGTRNF. CDR3 sequence (DNA): TGTGCCAGTAGCTTGCCCTCGCAATTACAAGGGACCCGGAACTTC. The full variable domain, with the rest looked up from reference TRBV11-2 and TRBJ2-5, is EAGVAQSPRYKIIEKRQSVAFWCNPISGHATLYWYQQILGQGPKLLIQFQNNGVVDDSQLPKDRFSAERLKGVDSTLKIQPAKLEDSAVYLCASSLPSQLQGTRNFGPGTRLLVL.

This clonotype turned up a few times. This rearrangement joins TRBV5-1 to TRBJ2-2; 13 nucleotides match TRBD2. Germline V gene data show CDR1 as SGHRS and CDR2 as YFSETQ. The junction had 3 bases not matched to a gene; V was cut back by 4 bases and J by 6 bases. CDR3 length: 15 residues. CDR3 bases: TGCGCCAGCAGCCCGACTAGCGGGAGGTCCGGGGAGCTGTTTTTT. As protein: CASSPTSGRSGELFF.

A note on this clonotype: A read error is likely, as this CDR3 ends without the conserved phenylalanine or tryptophan. The V gene is TRBV11-2, the J gene TRBJ1-1; D is uncertain. The CDR3 runs to 14 residues. CDR1 SGHAT and CDR2 FQNNGV come from the germline V gene. Here the CDR3 reads CAISRGRGNTEAFL. The CDR3 coding sequence is TGTGCCATCAGCAGAGGACGGGGGAACACTGAAGCTTTCCTT.

The V and J genes are TRBV29-1 and TRBJ1-4; no firm D call. Germline lookup yields CDR1 SQVTM and CDR2 ANQGSEA. Trimming left V 5 bases short and J 6 bases short, with 19 bases between. The CDR3 runs 15 residues. CDR3 sequence (DNA): TGCAGCGTTCAGTCCTCCCATGGACGGGATGAAAAACTGTTTTTT. Translated: CSVQSSHGRDEKLFF.

Remarks on this clonotype: The CDR3 does not end in the conserved phenylalanine or tryptophan, so this is likely a read error. The chain couples TRBV11-2 to TRBJ2-6, with unresolved D. The CDR3 covers 15 residues. CDR1 is SGHAT and CDR2 is FQNNGV in the germline V gene. The CDR3 nucleotides are TGTGCCGGCAGTTTACGGTTCTCTGAGGCCAACGTCCTGACTCTC. Protein product: CAGSLRFSEANVLTL.

This chain uses TRBV6-5 with TRBJ1-5, with 7 nucleotides matching TRBD2. The end of the DNA fits TRBJ2-3 better, so the J call may be wrong. The CDR3 contains 14 residues. In germline, CDR1 is MNHEY, CDR2 SVGAGI. CDR3: CASGGGRSNQPQYF. The CDR3, as DNA: TGTGCCAGCGGGGGAGGGCGGAGTAATCAGCCCCAGTATTTT.

On this clonotype itself: No conserved phenylalanine or tryptophan is present at the end of the CDR3, so a read error is the likely explanation. This sequence joins TRBV12-3 or TRBV12-4 and TRBJ2-7; no clear D gene. This CDR3 comprises 13 residues. V was clipped by 7 bases and J by 2 bases, with 12 bases between them. The CDR3 protein is CASTFSVAYEQYL. The CDR3 DNA reads as TGTGCCAGCACCTTTTCTGTGGCCTACGAGCAGTACTTA.

The sample holds a few counts of this clonotype. A much larger clonotype is one base distant, so this may be a read error. The chain employs TRBV20-1 and TRBJ2-7; 9 nucleotides match TRBD1. CDR3 size: 13 residues. The germline CDR1 and CDR2 sequences are DFQATT and SNEGSKA (reference sequence). The CDR3 nucleotides are TGCGGTGCTGGGGGACAGGGAGGCTACGAGCAGTACTTC. This encodes CGAGGQGGYEQYF.

Turning to this clonotype: A read error may explain this, as a much larger clone is one base away. DNA for the CDR3: TGTGCCACCAGTGCCTCGGGACAGGCCACGTACGAGCAGTACTTC. It translates to CATSASGQATYEQYF. The V and J genes are TRBV24-1 and TRBJ2-7; 8 bases agree with TRBD1. The trim removed 5 bases at V and 4 bases at J, leaving 9 bases unmatched. Germline CDR1 and CDR2: KGHDR and SFDVKD. This CDR3 has 15 amino acids.

This clonotype was seen once. Given the absence of the conserved phenylalanine or tryptophan at the CDR3 end, a read error is likely. It is unclear where the CDR3 begins or ends on the DNA, so no DNA is shown, and the CDR3 is as TCRdb lists it. The CDR3 spells CASSYQGSGDTQFS. This chain uses TRBV6-5 with TRBJ2-3. The germline gives CDR1 MNHEY, CDR2 SVGAGI. Ends included, the CDR3 has 14 residues.

This clonotype has ten or more counts. V usage is TRBV5-5 and J usage is TRBJ1-1, with a weak D call TRBD1 (5 bases). Between the trimmed V and J ends, which lost 5 bases and 0 bases, there was a span of 26 bases. CDR1 is SGHKS, CDR2 YYEKEE, per germline (reference sequence). CDR3 length: 19 residues. The CDR3 loop reads CASSPSGLGRKDMNTEAFF. CDR3 DNA sequence: TGTGCCAGCAGTCCCTCAGGACTTGGTCGAAAGGACATGAACACTGAAGCTTTCTTT.

About this clonotype: This clone may be a read error of a much larger clone one base away. The chain employs TRBV20-1 and TRBJ2-1; 7 nucleotides match TRBD1. V gave up 4 bases and J gave up 12 bases; unmatched junction bases: 12. Germline values: CDR1 DFQATT, CDR2 SNEGSKA (reference sequence). The CDR3 extends over 13 amino acids. Here the CDR3 reads CSAISTGPHGQFF. The CDR3 nucleotides are TGCAGTGCTATCTCGACAGGGCCACACGGGCAGTTCTTC.

This clonotype is labeled medium-sized. V usage is TRBV6-2 or TRBV6-3 and J usage is TRBJ2-1, with 14 bases that match TRBD2. Germline CDR1 MNHEY, CDR2 SVGEGT. Trimming removed 7 bases from V and 10 bases from J; junction bases left unmatched: 9. The CDR3 has 15 amino acids. The CDR3: CASNPGLAGGAEQFF. The CDR3 DNA sequence: TGTGCCAGCAACCCCGGACTAGCGGGGGGCGCGGAGCAGTTCTTC.

By sample share, this clonotype is medium-sized. Sequence at one end of the junction differs from germline and may be a read error. The chain carries TRBV11-2 and TRBJ1-1; 7 nucleotides line up with TRBD1. The V gene's germline CDR1 is SGHAT and CDR2 FQNNGV. The CDR3 loop spans 14 amino acids. The CDR3 DNA reads TGTGCCAGCAGCATAGACAGGGAGAGCACTGAAGCTTTCTTT. Amino acids: CASSIDRESTEAFF.

This clonotype showed up many times. In DNA, the CDR3 is TGTGCCAGCAGTTTAGCTAGCAGGGAGACCCAGTACTTC. This gives the protein CASSLASRETQYF. The chain combines TRBV12-3 or TRBV12-4 with TRBJ2-5; no definite D call. With 0 bases removed from V and 5 bases from J, the gap between germline ends came to 7 bases. The CDR3 is 13 amino acids.

This clonotype appeared once. A junction end diverges from the germline sequence, so it may reflect a read error. This rearrangement joins TRBV4-3 to TRBJ1-4; D is unclear. This CDR3 comprises 11 residues. Germline V gene data show CDR1 as LGHNA and CDR2 as YSLEER. The CDR3 DNA is TGCGTCAGCAGCCAAGCAGGAAAACTGTTTTTT. Its protein product is CVSSQAGKLFF.

In the case of this clonotype: Mismatch with germline at one junction end may stem from a read error. The V gene is TRBV4-1, the J gene TRBJ1-5; D is ambiguous. This CDR3 has 12 residues. The germline V gene has CDR1 MGHRA and CDR2 YSYEKL. CDR3 sequence (DNA): TGCACCAGCGGCCAAGATTCCCGAATACTCTCTTTT. The encoded protein is CTSGQDSRILSF.